These T cell receptor beta chains were read from a single sample in a study of blood T cells in healthy people across ages. Via MiXCR, TCRdb re-called the 5' RACE reads, giving one row per CDR3 protein. In the table there are about 1,500,000 distinct CDR3 sequences, roughly 40% of which are singletons. The sample was blood. Source of these receptors: a woman under 30 in good health. Each CDR3 is given with its conserved first and last residue. Fields, in order: clone size, V gene, D gene, J gene, CDR3 DNA, CDR3 protein. The D gene is left open where the match is weak. Not all rows give a size; the values are once, few, many and, for expanded clones, a class.

abundance: -; v_gene: TRBV9; d_gene: -; j_gene: TRBJ2-6; CDR3nt: TGTGCCAGCAGCGCCCATACTACAGGGAGTGGGGCCAACGTCCTGACTTTC; CDR3aa: CASSAHTTGSGANVLTF
abundance: few; v_gene: TRBV12-3/TRBV12-4; d_gene: TRBD2; j_gene: TRBJ2-1; CDR3nt: TGTGCCAGCAGTCGCCAGGGACTAGCGGGGGGAAATGAGCAGTTCTTC; CDR3aa: CASSRQGLAGGNEQFF
abundance: -; v_gene: TRBV3-1; d_gene: TRBD1; j_gene: TRBJ2-1; CDR3nt: TGTGCCAGCACCCGGGACAGGGCCTGGGATGAGCAGTTCTTC; CDR3aa: CASTRDRAWDEQFF
abundance: -; v_gene: TRBV10-3; d_gene: -; j_gene: TRBJ1-2; CDR3nt: -; CDR3aa: CATPSTGVNYGCTF
abundance: -; v_gene: TRBV3-1; d_gene: TRBD1; j_gene: TRBJ1-1; CDR3nt: TGTGCCAGCAGCCCGGACAGGGTGTGGAATAGGAACACTGAAGCTTTCTTT; CDR3aa: CASSPDRVWNRNTEAFF
abundance: -; v_gene: TRBV2; d_gene: -; j_gene: TRBJ2-7; CDR3nt: TGTGCCAGCGGGGAGGCGTACGAGCAGTACTTC; CDR3aa: CASGEAYEQYF
abundance: few; v_gene: TRBV14; d_gene: -; j_gene: TRBJ2-1; CDR3nt: TGTGCCAGCAGCCAAGGACTACACAATGAGCAGTTCTTC; CDR3aa: CASSQGLHNEQFF
abundance: -; v_gene: TRBV2; d_gene: -; j_gene: TRBJ1-1; CDR3nt: TGTGCCAGCGTCGAGTCCTTCACTGAAGCTTTCTTT; CDR3aa: CASVESFTEAFF
abundance: few; v_gene: TRBV10-3; d_gene: TRBD1; j_gene: TRBJ2-5; CDR3nt: TGTGCCATCAGTGAGAGAATACCCGGGACAGGGGACGGGCAGTACTTC; CDR3aa: CAISERIPGTGDGQYF
abundance: -; v_gene: TRBV11-2; d_gene: TRBD2; j_gene: TRBJ2-3; CDR3nt: TGTGCCAGCAGCCCCGAGCTCCCGGGACTAGCGGGGTTCTATAGCACAGATACGCAGTATTTT; CDR3aa: CASSPELPGLAGFYSTDTQYF
abundance: -; v_gene: TRBV3-1; d_gene: -; j_gene: TRBJ1-5; CDR3nt: TGTGCCAGCAGCCTCAGGCCGGAGACACACGTATTGCCTCAGCCCCAGCATTTT; CDR3aa: CASSLRPETHVLPQPQHF
abundance: -; v_gene: TRBV4-1; d_gene: TRBD2; j_gene: TRBJ2-5; CDR3nt: TGCGCCAGCAGCCAAGGGCCGGGACTAGCGGCCGACTCCCGGACCCAGTACTTC; CDR3aa: CASSQGPGLAADSRTQYF
abundance: -; v_gene: TRBV10-3; d_gene: TRBD1; j_gene: TRBJ1-1; CDR3nt: TGTGCCATCAGTGGGGGAACAGGGGGGAACACTGAAGCTTTCTTT; CDR3aa: CAISGGTGGNTEAFF
abundance: -; v_gene: TRBV4-1; d_gene: -; j_gene: TRBJ2-1; CDR3nt: TGCGCCAGCAGCCAAGACACGAGCTCCTACAATGAGCAGTTCTTC; CDR3aa: CASSQDTSSYNEQFF
abundance: few; v_gene: TRBV6-6; d_gene: TRBD1; j_gene: TRBJ2-5; CDR3nt: TGTGCCAGCAGTTATCCGACAGGGGCGCGAGAGACCCAGTACTTC; CDR3aa: CASSYPTGARETQYF
abundance: few; v_gene: TRBV5-1; d_gene: TRBD2; j_gene: TRBJ2-3; CDR3nt: TGCGCCAGCAGATCGAGCGGGGGGGCAGGAGATACGCAGTATTTT; CDR3aa: CASRSSGGAGDTQYF
abundance: -; v_gene: TRBV25-1; d_gene: TRBD1; j_gene: TRBJ1-2; CDR3nt: TGTGCCAGCAGTGACTCCAGGGGGCCGGTCTATGGCTACACCTTC; CDR3aa: CASSDSRGPVYGYTF
abundance: once; v_gene: TRBV7-9; d_gene: TRBD2; j_gene: TRBJ2-2; CDR3nt: TGTGCCAGTAAGGCTAGCGGGGAGACGAACACCGGGGAGCTGTTTTTT; CDR3aa: CASKASGETNTGELFF
abundance: few; v_gene: TRBV13; d_gene: TRBD2; j_gene: TRBJ2-3; CDR3nt: TGTGCCAGCAGCCGAAATAGCGGGGGGGATACGCAGTATTTT; CDR3aa: CASSRNSGGDTQYF
abundance: few; v_gene: TRBV20-1; d_gene: -; j_gene: TRBJ2-7; CDR3nt: TGCAGTGCTGGCTATCCCTGGCCCGAGAGGTCACCCGAGCAGTACTTC; CDR3aa: CSAGYPWPERSPEQYF
abundance: -; v_gene: TRBV27; d_gene: TRBD1; j_gene: TRBJ2-7; CDR3nt: TGTGCCAGCAGTTTCCTTGACAGGGGTGACGAGCAGTACTTC; CDR3aa: CASSFLDRGDEQYF
abundance: -; v_gene: TRBV28; d_gene: TRBD2; j_gene: TRBJ2-7; CDR3nt: TGTGCCAGCAGTTCCTACGCGCGGGGGTCTGGGGAGTACGAGCAGTACTTC; CDR3aa: CASSSYARGSGEYEQYF
abundance: -; v_gene: TRBV10-3; d_gene: -; j_gene: TRBJ2-7; CDR3nt: TGTGCCATCAGTGAAGACAGCGCTTGGGATGAGCAGTACTTC; CDR3aa: CAISEDSAWDEQYF
abundance: many; v_gene: TRBV28; d_gene: -; j_gene: TRBJ2-7; CDR3nt: TGTGCCAGCATCAGGCCTGGTTCCTACGAGCAGTACTTC; CDR3aa: CASIRPGSYEQYF